One sample yielded the 20 T cell receptor beta chains listed below, sequenced in a study of blood T cell repertoires in COVID-19. Sequencing was performed with immunoSEQ multiplex PCR; in TCRdb, only in-frame clones are kept and a portion is missing. Of about 97,000 clones detected, about 80% appear once; the ten largest clones hold more than 9%. Sequencing was carried out using peripheral blood. Every receptor here comes from a man aged 70 or older with acute or convalescent COVID-19.

The chain carries TRBV19 and TRBJ1-4; no definite D call. Between the trimmed V and J ends, which lost 7 bases and 8 bases, there was a span of 23 bases. Germline V CDR1 and CDR2: LNHDA, SQIVND (reference sequence). CDR3 length equals 16 residues. CDR3 region: CASMPRAHAGFEKLFF. CDR3 sequence (DNA): TGTGCCAGTATGCCGAGGGCTCATGCCGGATTCGAAAAACTGTTTTTT.

The chain uses TRBV7-9 and TRBJ2-1, with 7 bases aligning to TRBD1. The CDR3 extends over 14 amino acids. V lost 5 bases, J lost 7 bases, and 8 bases stayed unmatched. CDR1 and CDR2 (germline): SEHNR, FQNEAQ (reference sequence). This chain's CDR3 is CASSPSGTENEQFF. The CDR3 nucleotides are TGTGCCAGCAGCCCCTCCGGGACAGAGAATGAGCAGTTCTTC.

The DNA for the CDR3 is TGTGCCTGGAGTAGGGCGGGAGTGGCGGGAGAGACCCAGTACTTC. Translation: CAWSRAGVAGETQYF. V and J are TRBV30 and TRBJ2-5; 7 bases agree with TRBD2. Germline values: CDR1 GTSNPN, CDR2 SVGIG (reference sequence). The J segment lost 4 bases and the V segment lost 2 bases, leaving 10 bases of the junction unmatched. The CDR3 loop spans 15 amino acids. Complete variable domain (other parts from reference TRBV30 and TRBJ2-5): SQTIHQWPATLVQPVGSPLSLECTVEGTSNPNLYWYRQAAGRGLQLLFYSVGIGQISSEVPQNLSASRPQDRQFILSSKKLLLSDSGFYLCAWSRAGVAGETQYFGPGTRLLVL.

This chain joins TRBV7-2 and TRBJ1-1; D remains unclear. The V and J ends lost 6 bases and 0 bases respectively, with 14 bases between them. In germline, CDR1 is SGHTA, CDR2 FQGNSA. CDR3 size: 15 residues. CDR3 nucleotides: TGTGCCAGCAGGTTAAGCGGACGAATGAACACTGAAGCTTTCTTT. Encoded protein: CASRLSGRMNTEAFF. Full variable domain (rest looked up from reference TRBV7-2 and TRBJ1-1): GAGVSQSPSNKVTEKGKDVELRCDPISGHTALYWYRQSLGQGLEFLIYFQGNSAPDKSGLPSDRFSAERTGGSVSTLTIQRTQQEDSAVYLCASRLSGRMNTEAFFGQGTRLTVV.

The genes are TRBV13 and TRBJ2-7; TRBD1 matches 8 bases. The CDR3 length is 16 residues. V was clipped by 4 bases and J by 5 bases; unmatched bases: 13. Per the germline V gene, CDR1 is PRHDT and CDR2 is FYEKMQ (reference sequence). The CDR3 reads CASSSGYRGQGHEQYF. As DNA, the CDR3 is TGTGCCAGCAGCTCCGGATATCGTGGACAGGGCCACGAGCAGTACTTC.

This clone has a single count. The chain carries TRBV18 and TRBJ1-2; D is undetermined. V shed 2 bases and J shed 6 bases, with 10 bases lying between them. Looked up from germline, CDR1 is KGHSH and CDR2 is LQKENI. The CDR3 runs to 13 residues. CDR3 DNA: TGTGCCAGCTCACCATTACCAGATAATGGCTACACCTTC. This sequence encodes CASSPLPDNGYTF.

This clone is a singleton in its sample. The chain couples TRBV7-2 to TRBJ2-1, with 7 bases fitting TRBD2. Germline V CDR1 and CDR2: SGHTA, FQGNSA. The CDR3 length is 15 residues. J gave up 2 bases and V 1 base, and 2 bases lay outside the gene matches. The chain's CDR3 is CASSLDSGTYNEQFF. In DNA form, the CDR3 reads TGTGCCAGCAGCTTAGACAGCGGGACCTACAATGAGCAGTTCTTC.

The rearrangement links TRBV28 to TRBJ2-1; the match to TRBD1 covers 7 bases. J gave up 4 bases and V 8 bases, and 8 bases lay outside the gene matches. The germline V gene has CDR1 MDHEN and CDR2 SYDVKM. The CDR3 loop spans 14 amino acids. The CDR3: CASLTTGVYNEQFF. In DNA, the CDR3 is TGTGCCAGCTTAACTACAGGGGTTTACAATGAGCAGTTCTTC. Full variable domain (rest looked up from reference TRBV28 and TRBJ2-1): DVKVTQSSRYLVKRTGEKVFLECVQDMDHENMFWYRQDPGLGLRLIYFSYDVKMKEKGDIPEGYSVSREKKERFSLILESASTNQTSMYLCASLTTGVYNEQFFGPGTRLTVL.

The J gene is TRBJ2-7, the V gene TRBV6-2 or TRBV6-3, with TRBD2 as a possible D gene (5 bases). The V and J ends lost 0 bases and 4 bases respectively, with 19 bases between them. This CDR3 comprises 17 residues. The germline V gene encodes CDR1 MNHEY and CDR2 SVGEGT. The CDR3 coding sequence is TGTGCCAGCAGTTACTCGAATCGGGCCCGGGGAAGGTACGAGCAGTACTTC. The encoded protein is CASSYSNRARGRYEQYF.

The rearrangement links TRBV21-1 to TRBJ2-1; the DNA was not compared with TRBD2, the D call given in the table. TRBV21-1 is noted as a pseudogene. The CDR3 consists of 19 residues. The CDR3 sequence is CASLLGPGLAQKSYNEQFF. The DNA for the CDR3 is TGTGCCAGCCTCTTGGGGCCGGGACTAGCTCAGAAGAGTTACAATGAGCAGTTCTTC.

The chain is built from TRBV30 and TRBJ2-7, with D maybe TRBD1 (5 bases). Trimming removed 5 bases at V and 2 bases at J, with 10 bases between. The CDR3 has 12 amino acids. The germline gives CDR1 GTSNPN, CDR2 SVGIG (reference sequence). The CDR3 bases are TGTGCCTGGGGTGGACATCCCTACGAGCAGTACTTC. This translates into CAWGGHPYEQYF.

This chain connects TRBV5-5 to TRBJ1-2, with D tentatively TRBD1 (6 bases). V lost 4 bases to trimming and J lost 2 bases, with 15 bases between them. Looked up from germline, CDR1 is SGHKS and CDR2 is YYEKEE (reference sequence). The CDR3 is 15 residues long. CDR3: CASSIIKQGNYGYTF. In nucleotides, the CDR3 is TGTGCCAGCAGCATCATAAAACAGGGAAACTATGGCTACACCTTC.

The chain couples TRBV4-2 to TRBJ1-1; 11 bases are a match to TRBD1. Germline CDR1 is LGHNA and CDR2 is YNFKEQ. V lost 0 bases, J lost 4 bases, and 4 bases stayed unmatched. This CDR3 comprises 16 residues. The CDR3 coding sequence is TGTGCCAGCAGCCAAGATCCCGGGACAGGGGGCACTGAAGCTTTCTTT. Translation: CASSQDPGTGGTEAFF.

The rearrangement links TRBV30 to TRBJ1-2; unclear D gene. Germline V lookup: CDR1 GTSNPN, CDR2 SVGIG (reference sequence). Trimming removed 3 bases at V and 5 bases at J, with 19 bases between. The CDR3 is made up of 15 amino acids. This CDR3 is CAWRTPGRERYGYTF. In nucleotides, the CDR3 is TGTGCCTGGAGGACTCCTGGGAGGGAACGGTATGGCTACACCTTC. The full variable domain, completed using reference TRBV30 and TRBJ1-2, is SQTIHQWPATLVQPVGSPLSLECTVEGTSNPNLYWYRQAAGRGLQLLFYSVGIGQISSEVPQNLSASRPQDRQFILSSKKLLLSDSGFYLCAWRTPGRERYGYTFGSGTRLTVV.

This chain joins TRBV15 and TRBJ1-1; 9 positions agree with TRBD1. This CDR3 has 14 residues. Germline CDR1 reads LNHNV; CDR2 reads YYDKDF (reference sequence). The V segment lost 3 bases and the J segment 2 bases; nucleotides outside the gene matches: 1. CDR3 bases: TGTGCCACCAGCAGGGGACAGGGCAACACTGAAGCTTTCTTT. As protein: CATSRGQGNTEAFF.

The chain recombines TRBV12-3 or TRBV12-4 with TRBJ2-1, with TRBD1 as a possible D gene (6 bases). The CDR3 totals 13 residues. Trimming cost V 3 bases and J 6 bases, with 9 bases left between them. Written as DNA, the CDR3 is TGTGCCAGCAGTTTCTCCAGGGGCAATGAGCAGTTCTTC. This gives the protein CASSFSRGNEQFF.

This chain joins TRBV18 and TRBJ1-3; maybe TRBD1 (6 bases). CDR1 KGHSH and CDR2 LQKENI come from the germline V gene. The CDR3 runs to 15 residues. Trimming took off 6 bases at V and 2 bases at J, with 14 bases between the two ends. This CDR3 is CASSDAQGAGNTIYF. The CDR3 DNA sequence: TGTGCCAGCTCGGACGCACAGGGAGCTGGAAACACCATATATTTT.

V is TRBV20-1 and J is TRBJ2-7; D remains ambiguous. This CDR3 has 10 amino acids. CDR1 and CDR2 from the germline V gene are DFQATT and SNEGSKA (reference sequence). The ends were cut back, 6 bases at V and 6 bases at J, with 9 bases in the middle. CDR3 bases: TGCAGTGCACCAGGTCGCGAGCAGTACTTC. It codes for CSAPGREQYF.

This chain links TRBV6-6 with TRBJ1-2, with D uncertain. The CDR3 contains 15 residues. Between the trimmed V and J ends, which lost 4 bases and 8 bases, there was a span of 20 bases. Germline V gene lookup returns CDR1 MNHNY and CDR2 SVGAGI (reference sequence). CDR3: CASSLSPGSLGGYTF. In DNA, the CDR3 is TGTGCCAGCAGTTTATCCCCCGGGAGCTTAGGAGGCTACACCTTC.

The J gene is TRBJ1-4, the V gene TRBV3-1 (or the pseudogene TRBV3-2); a weak D match, TRBD1 (5 bases). The CDR3 sequence is 14 residues long. The V end lost 0 bases, the J end lost 7 bases, and 9 bases lay between the germline ends. Germline V CDR1 and CDR2: LGHDT, YNNKEL (reference sequence). Here the CDR3 reads CASSQEGGAEKLFF. The CDR3 region has the DNA TGTGCCAGCAGCCAAGAGGGCGGGGCTGAAAAACTGTTTTTT.